The 27 T cell receptor beta chains presented below share a single source sample, sequenced in a study of T cell responses to AZD1222 COVID-19 vaccine. Assay: immunoSEQ multiplex PCR; the TCRdb copy retains only in-frame clones and omits some. The data hold 140,000 to 150,000 clones, with about 94% observed a single time. This sample comprised peripheral blood, obtained 28 days after the second AZD1222 dose. These receptors were taken from an adult who received the AZD1222 COVID-19 vaccine.

The rearrangement joins TRBV7-3 to TRBJ2-2, with D uncertain. This CDR3 region has 13 residues. V was pared by 5 bases and J by 1 base, with 5 bases between. Germline assignment: CDR1 SGHTA and CDR2 FQGTGA. The CDR3 coding sequence is TGTGCCAGCAGCCGTGGGAACACCGGGGAGCTGTTTTTT. It is translated as CASSRGNTGELFF. Full variable domain (missing parts from reference TRBV7-3 and TRBJ2-2): GAGVSQTPSNKVTEKGKYVELRCDPISGHTALYWYRQSLGQGPEFLIYFQGTGAADDSGLPNDRFFAVRPEGSVSTLKIQRTERGDSAVYLCASSRGNTGELFFGEGSRLTVL.

The chain recombines TRBV29-1 with TRBJ1-1; 7 positions match TRBD1. Germline CDR1 is SQVTM and CDR2 is ANQGSEA. The V gene end was trimmed by 4 bases and the J gene end by 5 bases; junction bases not matched to a gene: 10. The CDR3 loop spans 14 amino acids. Here the CDR3 reads CSVGQGGGSTEAFF. The CDR3, as DNA: TGCAGCGTTGGACAGGGCGGGGGTTCGACTGAAGCTTTCTTT.

The chain employs TRBV7-2 and TRBJ2-7; 10 nucleotides agree with TRBD2. This CDR3 is 16 amino acids long. V trimming: 0 bases; J trimming: 3 bases; junction bases outside the gene matches: 5. Per the germline V gene, CDR1 is SGHTA and CDR2 is FQGNSA. For the CDR3, the DNA is TGTGCCAGCAGCTTAGCCGGGACTAGCGTTCACTACGAGCAGTACTTC. Amino acid sequence: CASSLAGTSVHYEQYF.

The CDR3 protein is CASSFGGPGTEKLFF. In nucleotides, the CDR3 is TGTGCCAGCAGCTTCGGGGGACCAGGGACTGAAAAACTGTTTTTT. The chain joins TRBV5-6 to TRBJ1-4; tentative D call: TRBD1 (5 bases). Trimming took off 2 bases at V and 7 bases at J, with 15 bases between the two ends. In germline, CDR1 is SGHDT, CDR2 YYEEEE. The CDR3 is made up of 15 amino acids.

J is TRBJ2-7 and V is TRBV29-1, with 7 nucleotides matching TRBD1. There are 12 residues in the CDR3. Germline CDR1 is SQVTM and CDR2 is ANQGSEA. V lost 6 bases, J lost 3 bases, and 5 bases stayed unmatched. The CDR3 is CSVGDRVYEQYF. CDR3 DNA sequence: TGCAGCGTAGGGGACAGAGTCTACGAGCAGTACTTC.

The rearrangement links TRBV4-3 to TRBJ2-2, with D tentatively TRBD1 (6 bases). The CDR3 loop spans 15 amino acids. V was cut by 0 bases and J by 4 bases, with 9 bases left in between. Germline V CDR1 and CDR2: LGHNA, YSLEER. The CDR3 is CASSQDPQGTGELFF. DNA of the CDR3: TGCGCCAGCAGCCAAGATCCACAGGGCACCGGGGAGCTGTTTTTT.

This clone appeared once. V and J are TRBV2 and TRBJ1-3; 7 nucleotides align to TRBD1. With V trimmed by 6 bases and J by 1 base, 6 bases remained unmatched. This CDR3 has 15 amino acids. The germline CDR1 and CDR2 sequences are SNHLY and FYNNEI. In DNA form, the CDR3 reads TGTGCCAGCAGAGCCCTGACAGGGTCTGGAAACACCATATATTTT. Amino acids: CASRALTGSGNTIYF.

This chain joins TRBV20-1 and TRBJ2-1; D gene ambiguous. The ends were cut back, 2 bases at V and 7 bases at J, with 3 bases in the middle. CDR3 length: 10 amino acids. Germline values: CDR1 DFQATT, CDR2 SNEGSKA (reference sequence). The CDR3 coding sequence is TGCAGTGCTAGAATGAATGAGCAGTTCTTC. It codes for CSARMNEQFF.

The chain is built from TRBV19 and TRBJ2-1; D not certain. V was trimmed by 3 bases and J by 5 bases, leaving 11 bases between them. Germline CDR1 is LNHDA and CDR2 is SQIVND (reference sequence). This CDR3 has 14 residues. CDR3 in amino acids: CASSIIPQNNEQFF. As DNA, the CDR3 is TGTGCCAGTAGTATTATCCCCCAGAACAATGAGCAGTTCTTC.

The chain has TRBV5-4 and TRBJ2-5, with D perhaps matching TRBD1 (5 bases). This CDR3 contains 15 residues. Germline V gene sequence: CDR1 SGHNT, CDR2 YYREEE (reference sequence). V lost 0 bases, J lost 1 base, and 10 bases lay in between. The CDR3 DNA reads TGTGCCAGCAGCTTGGATTCTGACAGCCAAGAGACCCAGTACTTC. Translation gives CASSLDSDSQETQYF.

The V and J genes are TRBV6-5 and TRBJ1-5; 7 nucleotides agree with TRBD1. The germline V gene has CDR1 MNHEY and CDR2 SVGAGI. J lost 6 bases, V lost 8 bases, and 7 bases had no gene match. The CDR3 loop spans 13 amino acids. This CDR3 reads CASGRDSIQPQHF. Here the CDR3 DNA reads TGTGCCAGCGGCCGGGACAGTATTCAGCCCCAGCATTTT.

This chain connects TRBV5-8 to TRBJ2-5, with a possible D match to TRBD2 (6 bases). Germline V gene sequence: CDR1 SGHTS, CDR2 YDEGEE. CDR3 length: 14 amino acids. The V end was cut by 0 bases, the J end by 4 bases, with 10 bases between. The CDR3 DNA reads TGTGCCAGCAGCTTGGTGGTGGGGGGAGAGACCCAGTACTTC. As protein: CASSLVVGGETQYF.

This sequence joins TRBV20-1 and TRBJ1-2; D unresolved. CDR1 is DFQATT and CDR2 is SNEGSKA in the germline V gene (reference sequence). The V and J ends lost 3 bases and 7 bases respectively, with 9 bases between them. The CDR3 consists of 11 residues. The CDR3 reads CSARHRFGYTF. The CDR3, as DNA: TGCAGTGCTAGGCACCGGTTTGGCTACACCTTC.

The chain joins TRBV28 to TRBJ2-5; TRBD2 agrees at 10 bases. J lost 4 bases, V lost 6 bases, and 2 bases had no gene match. The CDR3 extends over 13 amino acids. In germline, CDR1 is MDHEN, CDR2 SYDVKM. The CDR3 loop reads CASRAGGGETQYF. The CDR3 DNA is TGTGCCAGCAGAGCGGGAGGGGGAGAGACCCAGTACTTC.

The V gene is TRBV6-2 or TRBV6-3, the J gene TRBJ1-2; D uncertain. This CDR3 region has 13 residues. The germline V gene has CDR1 MNHEY and CDR2 SVGEGT. Trimming took 0 bases from V and 4 from J, leaving 6 bases between them. Written as DNA, the CDR3 is TGTGCCAGCAGTTACTCGATGGTCTATGGCTACACCTTC. The encoded protein is CASSYSMVYGYTF.

This chain joins TRBV5-8 and TRBJ1-5; D is perhaps TRBD1 (5 bases). Germline CDR1 and CDR2: SGHTS and YDEGEE. Deletions cut 1 base from V and 7 bases from J, with 12 bases between. This CDR3 is 14 amino acids long. CDR3 sequence (DNA): TGTGCCAGCAGCTTGCTGGGGGGTGGGCAGCCCCAGCATTTT. Its translation is CASSLLGGGQPQHF.

This rearrangement joins TRBV19 to TRBJ2-1; TRBD1 matches 10 bases. Trimming removed 5 bases from V and 7 bases from J; junction bases left unmatched: 5. The germline CDR1 and CDR2 sequences are LNHDA and SQIVND (reference sequence). The CDR3 contains 14 residues. The CDR3 DNA sequence: TGTGCCAGTAGTTGGGACAGGGGTGGGAATGAGCAGTTCTTC. This translates into CASSWDRGGNEQFF.

This clone was observed once. The V and J genes are TRBV14 and TRBJ2-1, with a weak D call TRBD2 (6 bases). Germline V gene data show CDR1 as SGHDN and CDR2 as FVKESK. This CDR3 comprises 14 residues. V shed 0 bases and J shed 9 bases, with 12 bases lying between them. CDR3 amino acids: CASSQDPLGGEQFF. CDR3 nucleotide sequence: TGTGCCAGCAGCCAAGATCCACTCGGGGGTGAGCAGTTCTTC.

The CDR3 coding sequence is TGTGCCAGCAGCTTAAGCCCCAGGGAGACCCAGTACTTC. Amino acids: CASSLSPRETQYF. The chain employs TRBV7-3 and TRBJ2-5; D remains ambiguous. With 1 base removed from V and 5 bases from J, the gap between germline ends came to 8 bases. The CDR3 extends over 13 amino acids. The germline V gene has CDR1 SGHTA and CDR2 FQGTGA.

The chain couples TRBV9 to TRBJ1-1, with D uncertain. Germline assignment: CDR1 SGDLS and CDR2 YYNGEE. The CDR3 totals 15 residues. Trimming took off 6 bases at V and 4 bases at J, with 19 bases between the two ends. The CDR3 spells CASIPYEGSGTEAFF. The CDR3 nucleotides read TGTGCCAGCATCCCTTATGAGGGTTCGGGCACTGAAGCTTTCTTT.

The chain couples TRBV20-1 to TRBJ1-6; D uncertain. Germline V CDR1 and CDR2: DFQATT, SNEGSKA (reference sequence). Trimming left V 3 bases short and J 11 bases short, with 17 bases between. CDR3 length: 14 amino acids. The CDR3: CSASRATTGTPLHF. In nucleotides, the CDR3 is TGCAGTGCTAGTCGGGCCACCACGGGAACACCCCTCCACTTT.

The V gene is TRBV5-1, the J gene TRBJ2-1, with 10 bases identical to TRBD2. Germline V gives CDR1 SGHRS, CDR2 YFSETQ. CDR3 length: 16 residues. V dropped 2 bases and J dropped 4; count of bases not matched to a gene: 6. The CDR3 sequence: CASSFSWTSGYNEQFF. The CDR3 coding sequence is TGCGCCAGCAGCTTCTCCTGGACTAGCGGTTACAATGAGCAGTTCTTC. The full variable domain, completed using reference TRBV5-1 and TRBJ2-1, is KAGVTQTPRYLIKTRGQQVTLSCSPISGHRSVSWYQQTPGQGLQFLFEYFSETQRNKGNFPGRFSGRQFSNSRSEMNVSTLELGDSALYLCASSFSWTSGYNEQFFGPGTRLTVL.

The chain recombines TRBV6-5 with TRBJ2-1; D not certain. The CDR3 runs 13 residues. The germline V gene encodes CDR1 MNHEY and CDR2 SVGAGI. V was clipped by 6 bases and J by 3 bases, with 9 bases between them. The CDR3 DNA reads TGTGCCAGCAGAAGGTTTGGCTACAATGAGCAGTTCTTC. The encoded protein is CASRRFGYNEQFF.

The J gene is TRBJ2-7, the V gene TRBV28; D is unresolved. The length of the CDR3 is 11 residues. Trimming cost V 1 base and J 5 bases, with 3 bases left between them. Germline V gene data show CDR1 as MDHEN and CDR2 as SYDVKM. The CDR3 sequence is CASSLFHEQYF. In DNA, the CDR3 is TGTGCCAGCAGTTTATTCCACGAGCAGTACTTC.

CDR3 in DNA: TGTGCCAGCAGTTACTCGACGGGCCCTAATGAAAAACTGTTTTTT. Translated: CASSYSTGPNEKLFF. The chain uses TRBV6-5 and TRBJ1-4, with D hard to call. The CDR3 is 15 amino acids. Trimming cost V 0 bases and J 3 bases, with 8 bases left between them. Looked up from germline, CDR1 is MNHEY and CDR2 is SVGAGI.

The CDR3 sequence is CSASIGGDSGQYF. Here the CDR3 DNA reads TGCAGCGCCAGTATTGGAGGGGACAGTGGGCAGTACTTC. J is TRBJ2-7 and V is TRBV29-1; TRBD1 is a possible D gene (7 bases). The length of the CDR3 is 13 residues. V shed 7 bases and J shed 9 bases, with 22 bases lying between them. The germline V gene encodes CDR1 SQVTM and CDR2 ANQGSEA.

The V call is TRBV5-1, the J call TRBJ1-3, with TRBD1 as a possible D gene (5 bases). Trimming removed 0 bases from V and 4 bases from J, with 8 bases in between. Germline CDR1 and CDR2: SGHRS and YFSETQ. The CDR3 sequence is 14 residues long. CDR3: CASSLAGYGNTIYF. CDR3 coding DNA: TGCGCCAGCAGCTTGGCAGGGTACGGAAACACCATATATTTT.